These T cell receptor beta chains were read from a single sample in a study of blood T cell repertoires in COVID-19. TCRdb keeps only in-frame clones here, not all; method: immunoSEQ multiplex PCR. The profile shows 250,000 or so clones, about 88% of them singletons. The material sequenced was peripheral blood. Every receptor here comes from a woman between 65 and 79 years old with active or convalescent COVID-19. The CDR3 runs from the conserved cysteine through the conserved F or W. D genes are given only for firm matches. Rows give clone size only sometimes, using once, few, many, or a class for an expanded clone.

abundance	d_gene	v_gene	j_gene	CDR3aa	CDR3nt
once	NA	TRBV6-5	TRBJ2-5	CASSPRSGGQETQYF	TGTGCCAGCAGTCCACGCTCTGGGGGGCAAGAGACCCAGTACTTC
once	NA	TRBV9	TRBJ1-5	CASSADPGTDQPQHF	TGTGCCAGCAGCGCCGACCCAGGGACTGATCAGCCCCAGCATTTT
NA	TRBD2	TRBV27	TRBJ2-2	CASSLPHGLAGGGELFF	TGTGCCAGCAGTTTACCCCACGGACTAGCGGGGGGCGGGGAGCTGTTTTTT
NA	NA	TRBV18	TRBJ2-1	CASSYLAGTGLDEQFF	TGTGCCAGCTCTTATCTAGCGGGGACAGGCCTCGATGAGCAGTTCTTC
NA	NA	TRBV6-5	TRBJ1-5	CASSWFGGEQPQHF	TGTGCCAGCAGTTGGTTCGGAGGGGAACAGCCCCAGCATTTT
NA	TRBD1	TRBV6-1	TRBJ1-2	CASSDLIATGLYGYTF	TGTGCCAGCAGTGATCTAATCGCGACAGGGCTCTATGGCTACACCTTC
NA	TRBD1	TRBV6-5	TRBJ1-1	CASRATNRGNTEAFF	TGTGCCAGCAGGGCCACAAACAGGGGGAACACTGAAGCTTTCTTT
once	NA	TRBV9	TRBJ1-1	CASSGRRILGEGTEAFF	TGTGCCAGCAGCGGCAGGAGGATTCTAGGGGAGGGCACTGAAGCTTTCTTT
NA	TRBD1	TRBV19	TRBJ2-5	CASSIGDRVRETQYF	TGTGCCAGTAGTATCGGGGACAGGGTGAGGGAGACCCAGTACTTC
once	NA	TRBV3-1/TRBV3-2	TRBJ2-3	CASSQVLDTQYF	TGTGCCAGCAGCCAAGTCCTTGATACGCAGTATTTT
NA	NA	TRBV3-1/TRBV3-2	TRBJ2-7	CASSQDPVSYEQYF	TGTGCCAGCAGCCAAGATCCAGTCTCCTACGAGCAGTACTTC
few	NA	TRBV29-1	TRBJ1-1	CSVVRVNTEAFF	TGCAGCGTTGTGAGGGTGAACACTGAAGCTTTCTTT
NA	NA	TRBV2	TRBJ1-5	CASTDRVNQPQHF	TGTGCCAGCACCGACAGAGTCAATCAGCCCCAGCATTTT
NA	TRBD1	TRBV27	TRBJ1-1	CASSDDRGTEAFF	TGTGCCAGCAGTGATGACAGGGGAACTGAAGCTTTCTTT
NA	NA	TRBV19	TRBJ1-5	CASSRLAWSNQPQHF	TGTGCCAGTAGTAGGCTGGCTTGGAGCAATCAGCCCCAGCATTTT
NA	TRBD1	TRBV7-6	TRBJ1-4	CASSPRSGGQEKLFF	TGTGCCAGCAGCCCTCGTTCAGGGGGCCAAGAAAAACTGTTTTTT
NA	NA	TRBV24-1	TRBJ1-2	CATSDQSVNYGYTF	TGTGCCACCAGTGATCAATCAGTGAACTATGGCTACACCTTC
NA	NA	TRBV4-1	TRBJ2-1	CASSAGLFYNEQFF	TGCGCCAGCAGCGCGGGACTTTTCTACAATGAGCAGTTCTTC
NA	NA	TRBV7-2	TRBJ2-1	CASILLEGSYNEQFF	TGTGCCAGCATCCTCTTGGAGGGCTCCTACAATGAGCAGTTCTTC
NA	NA	TRBV24-1	TRBJ2-6	CATSQGQGANVLTF	TGTGCCACCAGTCAGGGGCAGGGGGCCAACGTCCTGACTTTC
NA	NA	TRBV12-3/TRBV12-4	TRBJ1-2	CASSPAGNYGYTF	TGTGCCAGCAGCCCCGCGGGGAACTATGGCTACACCTTC
NA	NA	TRBV5-8	TRBJ1-1	CASSLRGGNTEAFF	TGTGCCAGCAGCTTGAGGGGCGGTAACACTGAAGCTTTCTTT
NA	NA	TRBV5-8	TRBJ1-6	CASSSTGWGFHF	TGTGCCAGCAGTAGTACAGGGTGGGGATTCCACTTT
NA	NA	TRBV6-6	TRBJ2-5	CASSASGETQYF	TGTGCCAGCAGTGCGTCCGGGGAGACCCAGTACTTC
few	NA	TRBV7-8	TRBJ1-2	CASSLDSTGEGYTF	TGTGCCAGCAGCTTAGATTCCACGGGGGAAGGCTACACCTTC
NA	NA	TRBV7-9	TRBJ1-4	CASSNRGLTNEKLFF	TGTGCCAGCAGCAATAGGGGATTAACTAATGAAAAACTGTTTTTT
NA	TRBD1	TRBV7-9	TRBJ1-1	CASSLNRGNTEAFF	TGTGCCAGCAGCTTGAACAGGGGGAACACTGAAGCTTTCTTT
NA	TRBD1	TRBV9	TRBJ1-1	CASSVGQGSIGSIGAFF	TGTGCCAGCAGCGTAGGACAGGGGTCCATAGGGTCCATAGGGGCTTTCTTT
NA	TRBD1	TRBV6-6	TRBJ2-7	CASSYGRGNYEQYF	TGTGCCAGCAGTTACGGCAGGGGGAACTACGAGCAGTACTTC
NA	NA	TRBV5-3	TRBJ1-2	CARHPHRAFRIAYGYTF	TGTGCCAGACACCCCCACAGGGCCTTCCGCATTGCCTATGGCTACACCTTC
NA	NA	TRBV19	TRBJ1-5	CASSHANSNQPQHF	TGTGCCAGTAGTCACGCTAATAGCAATCAGCCCCAGCATTTT
NA	TRBD2	TRBV6-4	TRBJ2-3	CASSYSGGRDTQYF	TGTGCCAGCAGTTATAGCGGGGGCCGCGATACGCAGTATTTT
NA	NA	TRBV9	TRBJ1-3	CASSARDRSLVGNTIYF	TGTGCCAGCAGCGCACGAGACAGGTCTTTGGTTGGAAACACCATATATTTT
NA	TRBD1	TRBV29-1	TRBJ1-4	CSVGQGVEKLFF	TGCAGCGTTGGACAGGGTGTAGAAAAACTGTTTTTT
NA	TRBD1	TRBV5-1	TRBJ2-5	CASSFTGGEGETQYF	TGCGCCAGCAGCTTTACAGGGGGCGAGGGAGAGACCCAGTACTTC
NA	NA	TRBV3-1/TRBV3-2	TRBJ2-7	CASSRTGGVEEQYF	TGTGCCAGCAGCCGGACGGGGGGCGTCGAAGAGCAGTACTTC
NA	TRBD1	TRBV6-5	TRBJ1-4	CASSLGGQLNEKLFF	TGTGCCAGCAGTTTGGGGGGACAGCTTAATGAAAAACTGTTTTTT
NA	TRBD1	TRBV27	TRBJ1-2	CASSNRGLAYGYTF	TGTGCCAGCAGCAACAGGGGGCTGGCCTATGGCTACACCTTC
NA	TRBD1	TRBV5-6	TRBJ1-1	CASNVGQGWDEAFF	TGTGCCAGCAATGTAGGACAGGGGTGGGATGAAGCTTTCTTT
NA	NA	TRBV7-2	TRBJ2-3	CASSPQGLITQYF	TGTGCCAGCAGCCCCCAGGGCCTGATTACGCAGTATTTT
NA	NA	TRBV19	TRBJ2-7	CASRTEGEGAYEQYF	TGTGCCAGTCGAACCGAGGGGGAGGGGGCCTACGAGCAGTACTTC
once	NA	TRBV6-6	TRBJ1-1	CASSDDSEVAEAFF	TGTGCCAGCAGTGATGACAGCGAGGTTGCTGAAGCTTTCTTT
few	NA	TRBV2	TRBJ1-6	CASQQLGLEGSPLHF	TGTGCCAGCCAGCAGCTGGGACTGGAAGGTTCACCCCTCCACTTT
NA	NA	TRBV2	TRBJ1-5	CASSEMARGQPQHF	TGTGCCAGCAGTGAAATGGCGAGAGGTCAGCCCCAGCATTTT
NA	NA	TRBV21-1	TRBJ2-7	CASSLAGTRRYEQYF	TGTGCCAGCAGCCTCGCGGGCACTCGCCGATACGAGCAGTACTTC
few	TRBD2	TRBV10-1	TRBJ2-7	CASYRRGLPYEQYF	TGCGCCAGTTACCGAAGGGGACTACCATACGAGCAGTACTTC
NA	NA	TRBV19	TRBJ1-1	CASSIDQGSTEAFF	TGTGCCAGTAGTATAGATCAGGGATCGACTGAAGCTTTCTTT
once	TRBD1	TRBV11-2	TRBJ2-7	CASSSRTGGYEQYF	TGTGCCAGCAGCTCCAGGACAGGGGGGTACGAGCAGTACTTC